What follows describes a single T cell receptor beta chain. This CDR3 has 17 residues. From germline, CDR1 is MGHRA and CDR2 YSYEKL. The data are from a study of monozygotic twins with inflammatory bowel disease. Using eight separate reactions per sample, the authors generated cDNA. TCRdb reprocessed the 5' RACE reads and stores each CDR3 protein as one record, lacking DNA. This sample carries 420,000 or so distinct CDR3 sequences, with less than 2.5% going to the ten biggest clones. The rearrangement uses TRBV4-1 and TRBJ2-1; TCRdb names TRBD2, which stays unverified in the absence of DNA. The clonotype comes from a human donor with ulcerative colitis or Crohn's disease, or a healthy co-twin of an affected twin (not recorded which). Sample: blood. CDR3 sequence reads: CASSQGKLAGVINEQFF.